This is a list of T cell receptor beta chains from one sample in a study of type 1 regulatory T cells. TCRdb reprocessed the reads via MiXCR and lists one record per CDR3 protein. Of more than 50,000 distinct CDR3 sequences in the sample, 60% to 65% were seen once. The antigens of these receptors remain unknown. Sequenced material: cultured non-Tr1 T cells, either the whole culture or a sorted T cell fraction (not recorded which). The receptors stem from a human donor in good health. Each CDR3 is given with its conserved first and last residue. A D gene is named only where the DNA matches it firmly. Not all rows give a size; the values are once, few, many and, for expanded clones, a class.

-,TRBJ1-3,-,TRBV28,TGTGCCAGCAGTTTAGCTGGCGGTAATAGAAACACCATATATTTT,CASSLAGGNRNTIYF
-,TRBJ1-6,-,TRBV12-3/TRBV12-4,TGTGCCATCAGCGTCGGGAGCCGTAATTCACCCCTCCACTTT,CAISVGSRNSPLHF
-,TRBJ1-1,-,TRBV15,TGTGCCACCAGCAGAGATAGATACAACACTGAAGCTTTCTTT,CATSRDRYNTEAFF
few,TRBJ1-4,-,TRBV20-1,TGCAGTGCAAAGGGACCGAATGAAAAACTGTTTTTT,CSAKGPNEKLFF
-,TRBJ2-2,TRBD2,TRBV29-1,TGCAGCGTCGCCGGGACTAGCGGGACGAACACCGGGGAGCTGTTTTTT,CSVAGTSGTNTGELFF
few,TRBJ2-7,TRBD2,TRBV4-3,TGCGCCAGCAGCCCGCGCGGACTAGCGGGAGTCGAGCAGTACTTC,CASSPRGLAGVEQYF
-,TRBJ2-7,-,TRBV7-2,TGTGCCAGCAGCTTAAAGGGCGACGGAGACTACGAGCAGTACTTC,CASSLKGDGDYEQYF
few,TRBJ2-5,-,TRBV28,TGTGCCAGCAGCCTCCGGGACACACACCAAGAGACCCAGTACTTC,CASSLRDTHQETQYF
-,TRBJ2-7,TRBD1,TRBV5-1,TGCGCCAGCAGCATACGTCCCGGGACAGGGATCCACTCCTACGAGCAGTACTTC,CASSIRPGTGIHSYEQYF
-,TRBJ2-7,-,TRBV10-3,TGTGCCACCGAGTCGAACCGCGACGAGCAGTACTTC,CATESNRDEQYF
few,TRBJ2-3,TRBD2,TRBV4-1,TGCGCCAGCAGCCCATCCCCTAGCGGGAGCGCAGATACGCAGTATTTT,CASSPSPSGSADTQYF
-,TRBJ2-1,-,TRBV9,TGTGCCAGCAGCGTAGTTGCGGGTCACAACAATGAGCAGTTCTTC,CASSVVAGHNNEQFF
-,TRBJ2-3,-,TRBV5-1,TGCGCCAGCAGCCCCGAGGCCCAGAGCGATACGCAGTATTTT,CASSPEAQSDTQYF
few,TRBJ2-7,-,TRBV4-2,TGTGCCAGCAGCCAAGACGGGACAGGGGAAGCGGGAGGCTCCTACGAGCAGTACTTC,CASSQDGTGEAGGSYEQYF
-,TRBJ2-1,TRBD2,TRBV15,TGTGCCACCAGCAGAGCGCCGGGACTAGCGGGAGGTGAGCAGTTCTTC,CATSRAPGLAGGEQFF
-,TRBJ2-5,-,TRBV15,TGTGCCACCAGTGGCAGCAGGGAGACCCAGTACTTC,CATSGSRETQYF